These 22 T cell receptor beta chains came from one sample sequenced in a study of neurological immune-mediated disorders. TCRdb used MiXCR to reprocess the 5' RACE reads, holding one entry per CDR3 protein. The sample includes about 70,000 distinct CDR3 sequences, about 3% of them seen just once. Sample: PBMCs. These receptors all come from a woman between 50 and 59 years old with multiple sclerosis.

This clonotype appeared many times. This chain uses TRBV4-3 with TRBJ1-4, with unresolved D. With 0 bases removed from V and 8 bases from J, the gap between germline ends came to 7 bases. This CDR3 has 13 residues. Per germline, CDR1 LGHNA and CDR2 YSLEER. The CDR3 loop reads CASSQDAEEKLFF. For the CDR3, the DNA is TGCGCCAGCAGCCAAGATGCGGAGGAAAAACTGTTTTTT.

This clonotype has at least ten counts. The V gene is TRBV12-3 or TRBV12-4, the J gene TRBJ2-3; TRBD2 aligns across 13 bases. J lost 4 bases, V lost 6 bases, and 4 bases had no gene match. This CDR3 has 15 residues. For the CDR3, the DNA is TGTGCCAGCAGGCTACTAGCGGGGGGGCCAGATACGCAGTATTTT. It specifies CASRLLAGGPDTQYF.

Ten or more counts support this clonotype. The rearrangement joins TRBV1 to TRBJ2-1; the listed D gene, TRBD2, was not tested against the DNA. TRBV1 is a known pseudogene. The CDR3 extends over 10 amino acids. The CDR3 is CTSSQWREFF. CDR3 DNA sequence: TGCACCAGCAGCCAGTGGCGGGAGTTCTTC.

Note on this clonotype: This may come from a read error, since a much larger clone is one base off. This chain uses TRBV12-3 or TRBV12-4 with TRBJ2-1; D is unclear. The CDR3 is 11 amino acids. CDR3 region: CASSSYNAQFF. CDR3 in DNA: TGTGCCAGCAGTTCTTACAATGCGCAGTTCTTC.

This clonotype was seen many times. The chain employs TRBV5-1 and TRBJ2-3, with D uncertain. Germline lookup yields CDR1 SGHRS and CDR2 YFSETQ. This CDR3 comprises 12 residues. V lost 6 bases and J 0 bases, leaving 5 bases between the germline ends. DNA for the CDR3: TGCGCCAGCACCAGTAGCACAGATACGCAGTATTTT. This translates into CASTSSTDTQYF.

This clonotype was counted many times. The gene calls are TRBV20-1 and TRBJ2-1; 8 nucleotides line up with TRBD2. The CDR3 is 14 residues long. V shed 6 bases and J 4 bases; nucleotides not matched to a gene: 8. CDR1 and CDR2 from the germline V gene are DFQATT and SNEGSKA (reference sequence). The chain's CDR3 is CSAQGLAVYNEQFF. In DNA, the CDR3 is TGCAGTGCCCAAGGACTAGCAGTTTACAATGAGCAGTTCTTC.

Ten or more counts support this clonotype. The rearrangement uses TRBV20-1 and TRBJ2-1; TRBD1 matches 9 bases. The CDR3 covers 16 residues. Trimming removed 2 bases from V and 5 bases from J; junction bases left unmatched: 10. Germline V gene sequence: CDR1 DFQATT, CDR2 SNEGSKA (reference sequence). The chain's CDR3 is CSARLPGTGLHNEQFF. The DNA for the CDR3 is TGCAGTGCTAGACTCCCCGGGACAGGGCTCCACAATGAGCAGTTCTTC.

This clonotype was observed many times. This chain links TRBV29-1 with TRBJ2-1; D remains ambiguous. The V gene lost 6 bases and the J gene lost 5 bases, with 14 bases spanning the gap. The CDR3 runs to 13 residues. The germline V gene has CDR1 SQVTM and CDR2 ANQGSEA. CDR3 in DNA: TGCAGCGTGGACCCGATAAATAACAATGAGCAGTTCTTC. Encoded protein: CSVDPINNNEQFF.

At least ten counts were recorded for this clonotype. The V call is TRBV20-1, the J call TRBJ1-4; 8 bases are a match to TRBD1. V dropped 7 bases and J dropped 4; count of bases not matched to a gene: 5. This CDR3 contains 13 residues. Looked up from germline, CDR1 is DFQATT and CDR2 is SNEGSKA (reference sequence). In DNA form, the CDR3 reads TGCAGTGTTAATACAGGGGGTAATGAAAAACTGTTTTTT. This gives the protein CSVNTGGNEKLFF.

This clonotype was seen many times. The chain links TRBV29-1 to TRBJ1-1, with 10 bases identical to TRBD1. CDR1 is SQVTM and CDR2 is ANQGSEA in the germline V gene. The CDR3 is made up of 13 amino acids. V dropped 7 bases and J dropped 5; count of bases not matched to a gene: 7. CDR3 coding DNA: TGCAGCGGGATGACAGGGGGCCGGACTGAAGCTTTCTTT. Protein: CSGMTGGRTEAFF.

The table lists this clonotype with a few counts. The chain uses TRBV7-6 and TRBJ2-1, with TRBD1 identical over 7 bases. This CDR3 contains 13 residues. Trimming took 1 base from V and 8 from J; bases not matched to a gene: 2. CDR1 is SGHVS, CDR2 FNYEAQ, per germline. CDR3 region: CASSLVGGDEQFF. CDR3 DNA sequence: TGTGCCAGCAGCTTAGTAGGGGGCGATGAGCAGTTCTTC.

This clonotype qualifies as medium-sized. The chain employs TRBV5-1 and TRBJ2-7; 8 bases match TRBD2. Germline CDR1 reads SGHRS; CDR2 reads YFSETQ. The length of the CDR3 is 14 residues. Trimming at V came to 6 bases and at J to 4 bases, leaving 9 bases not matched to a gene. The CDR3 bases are TGCGCCAGCACCCCGGGACTAGGACGATACGAGCAGTACTTC. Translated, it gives CASTPGLGRYEQYF.

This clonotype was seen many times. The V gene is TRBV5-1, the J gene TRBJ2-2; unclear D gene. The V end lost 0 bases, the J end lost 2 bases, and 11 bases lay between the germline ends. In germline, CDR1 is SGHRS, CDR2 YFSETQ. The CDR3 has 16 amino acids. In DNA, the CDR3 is TGCGCCAGCAGCTTGGTAGACGGACGAAACACCGGGGAGCTGTTTTTT. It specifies CASSLVDGRNTGELFF.

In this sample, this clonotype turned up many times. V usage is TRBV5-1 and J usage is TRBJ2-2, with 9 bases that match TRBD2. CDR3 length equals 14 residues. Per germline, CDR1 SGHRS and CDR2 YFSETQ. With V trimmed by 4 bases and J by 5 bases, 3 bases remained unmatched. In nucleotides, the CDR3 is TGCGCCAGCAGCGAAGCGGGAGGAACCGGGGAGCTGTTTTTT. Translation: CASSEAGGTGELFF.

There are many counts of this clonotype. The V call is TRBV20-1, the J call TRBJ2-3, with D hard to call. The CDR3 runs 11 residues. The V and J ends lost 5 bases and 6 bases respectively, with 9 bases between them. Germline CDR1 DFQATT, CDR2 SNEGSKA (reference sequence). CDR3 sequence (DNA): TGCAGTGCTGCCGCGCCCGATACGCAGTATTTT. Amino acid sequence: CSAAAPDTQYF.

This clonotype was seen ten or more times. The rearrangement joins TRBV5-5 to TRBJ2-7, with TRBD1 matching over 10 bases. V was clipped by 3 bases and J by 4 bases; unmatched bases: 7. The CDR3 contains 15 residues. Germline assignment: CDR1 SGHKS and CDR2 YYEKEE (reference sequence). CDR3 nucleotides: TGTGCCAGCAGCTCCAAACCGGGACAGGGGTACGAGCAGTACTTC. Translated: CASSSKPGQGYEQYF.

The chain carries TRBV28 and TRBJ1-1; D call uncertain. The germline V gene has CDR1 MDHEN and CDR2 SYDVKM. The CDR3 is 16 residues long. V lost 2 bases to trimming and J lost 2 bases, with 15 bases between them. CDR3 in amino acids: CASSLQMGKLNTEAFF. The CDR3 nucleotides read TGTGCCAGCAGTTTACAGATGGGAAAGTTAAACACTGAAGCTTTCTTT.

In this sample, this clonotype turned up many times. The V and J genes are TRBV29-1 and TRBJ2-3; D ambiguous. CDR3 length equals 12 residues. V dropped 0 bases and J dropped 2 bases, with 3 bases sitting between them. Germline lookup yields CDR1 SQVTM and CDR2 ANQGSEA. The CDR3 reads CSVEDATDTQYF. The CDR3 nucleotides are TGCAGCGTTGAAGACGCCACAGATACGCAGTATTTT.

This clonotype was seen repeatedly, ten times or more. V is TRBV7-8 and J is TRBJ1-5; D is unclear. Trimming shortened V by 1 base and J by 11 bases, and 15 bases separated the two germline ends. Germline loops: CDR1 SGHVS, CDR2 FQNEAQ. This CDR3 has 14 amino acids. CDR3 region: CASSLEDIWGTQHF. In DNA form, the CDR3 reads TGTGCCAGCAGCTTAGAAGACATATGGGGAACCCAGCATTTT.

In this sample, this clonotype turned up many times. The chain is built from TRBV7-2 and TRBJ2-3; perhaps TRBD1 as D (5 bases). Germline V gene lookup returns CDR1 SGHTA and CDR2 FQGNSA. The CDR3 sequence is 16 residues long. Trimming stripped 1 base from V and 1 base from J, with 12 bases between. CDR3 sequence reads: CASSLVEYRRTDTQYF. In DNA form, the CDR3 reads TGTGCCAGCAGCTTAGTTGAGTACAGGCGCACAGATACGCAGTATTTT. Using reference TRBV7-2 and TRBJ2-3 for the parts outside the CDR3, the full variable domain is GAGVSQSPSNKVTEKGKDVELRCDPISGHTALYWYRQSLGQGLEFLIYFQGNSAPDKSGLPSDRFSAERTGGSVSTLTIQRTQQEDSAVYLCASSLVEYRRTDTQYFGPGTRLTVL.

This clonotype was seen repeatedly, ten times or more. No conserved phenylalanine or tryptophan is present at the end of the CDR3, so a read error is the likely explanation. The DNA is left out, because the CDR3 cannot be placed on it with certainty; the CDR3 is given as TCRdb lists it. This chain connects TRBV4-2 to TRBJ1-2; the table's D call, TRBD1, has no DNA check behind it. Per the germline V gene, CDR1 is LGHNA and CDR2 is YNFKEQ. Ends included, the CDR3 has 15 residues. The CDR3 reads CASSQQPGQNPTWSG.

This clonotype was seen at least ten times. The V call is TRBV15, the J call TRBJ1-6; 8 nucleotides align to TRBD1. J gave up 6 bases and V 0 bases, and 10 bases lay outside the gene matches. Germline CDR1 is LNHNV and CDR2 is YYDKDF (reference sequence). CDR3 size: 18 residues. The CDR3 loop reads CATSRDSIGQGRNSPLHF. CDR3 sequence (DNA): TGTGCCACCAGCAGAGATTCTATCGGACAGGGTCGTAATTCACCCCTCCACTTT.